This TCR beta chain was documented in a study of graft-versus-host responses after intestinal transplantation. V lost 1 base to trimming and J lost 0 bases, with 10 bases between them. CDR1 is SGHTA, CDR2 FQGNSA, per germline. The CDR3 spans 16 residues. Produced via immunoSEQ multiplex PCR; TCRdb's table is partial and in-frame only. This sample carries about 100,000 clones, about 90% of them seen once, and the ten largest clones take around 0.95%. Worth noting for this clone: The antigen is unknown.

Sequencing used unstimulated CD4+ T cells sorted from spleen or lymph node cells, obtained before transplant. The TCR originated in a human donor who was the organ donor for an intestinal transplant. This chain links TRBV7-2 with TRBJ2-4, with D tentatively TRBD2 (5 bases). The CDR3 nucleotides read TGTGCCAGCAGCTTAGAGGGAGTAGGAGCCAAAAACATTCAGTACTTC. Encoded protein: CASSLEGVGAKNIQYF. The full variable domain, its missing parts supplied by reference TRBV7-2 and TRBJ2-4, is GAGVSQSPSNKVTEKGKDVELRCDPISGHTALYWYRQSLGQGLEFLIYFQGNSAPDKSGLPSDRFSAERTGGSVSTLTIQRTQQEDSAVYLCASSLEGVGAKNIQYFGAGTRLSVL.